Listed below are T cell receptor beta chains from one sample, sequenced in a study of prognosis after radiotherapy for stage I lung cancer. Each CDR3 protein gets one entry after TCRdb re-called the multiplex PCR reads with MiXCR. Of about 21,000 distinct CDR3 sequences in the sample, approximately 43% were seen once. The input for sequencing was PBMCs, taken before or after stereotactic body radiation therapy (not recorded which). These receptors all stem from a donor aged 50 or older with non-small cell lung cancer. The conserved cysteine and the conserved F or W are not part of the CDR3 here. Part of the rows lack a size; the others show once, few, many or a class for expanded clones.

V: TRBV5-8; length: 12; size: .; CDR3: ASSYGRTGDEQY
V: TRBV20-1; length: 12; size: many; CDR3: SAPSDPSTDTQY
V: TRBV7-2; length: 13; size: many; CDR3: ASSLFDKMNTEAF
V: TRBV7-2; length: 12; size: many; CDR3: ASSTGLVRSEQY
V: TRBV6-2/TRBV6-3; length: 15; size: few; CDR3: ASSRLHQAGGPVEQY
V: TRBV6-1; length: 11; size: once; CDR3: ASCPMAYNEQF
V: TRBV29-1; length: 11; size: many; CDR3: SVEGDSQETQY
V: TRBV5-4; length: 14; size: many; CDR3: ASSTVLAGGPNEQY
V: TRBV11-3; length: 12; size: few; CDR3: ASRGWRTNGELF
V: TRBV15; length: 14; size: .; CDR3: ATSAFEGIRTDTQY
V: TRBV27; length: 11; size: .; CDR3: ASSLSRGYSYT
V: TRBV11-2; length: 13; size: medium-sized; CDR3: ASSTFSGSSYEQY
V: TRBV6-9; length: 15; size: .; CDR3: ASSYASGLDLTGELF
V: TRBV6-2/TRBV6-3; length: 13; size: .; CDR3: ASSDGGQGSREQY
V: TRBV9; length: 12; size: many; CDR3: ASSRTLEYQPQH
V: TRBV6-2/TRBV6-3; length: 14; size: many; CDR3: ASSSRGTDLNTEAF
V: TRBV5-1; length: 13; size: many; CDR3: ASSLPSGTTDTQY
V: TRBV6-1; length: 15; size: many; CDR3: ASSPQPGGGGGDTQY
V: TRBV28; length: 13; size: many; CDR3: ASRPNRRPNEKLF
V: TRBV3-1; length: 14; size: .; CDR3: ASSQGPTGRPGELF
V: TRBV24-1; length: 13; size: once; CDR3: ATSDLNNSLHEQY
V: TRBV19; length: 15; size: many; CDR3: ASSITGTALAKNIQY
V: TRBV5-1; length: 15; size: many; CDR3: ASSLTVSGTPSYEQY
V: TRBV7-2; length: 13; size: .; CDR3: ASISFPRGGDTQY
V: TRBV11-2; length: 12; size: .; CDR3: ASSRYRTYNEQF
V: TRBV2; length: 14; size: many; CDR3: ASRRTTATGTDTQY
V: TRBV19; length: 10; size: many; CDR3: ASSAHSGIQY
V: TRBV18; length: 11; size: .; CDR3: ASSPQGSTEAF
V: TRBV30; length: 12; size: .; CDR3: AWSTDSDGTEAL
V: TRBV2; length: 13; size: many; CDR3: ASSPSSGISYEQY
V: TRBV20-1; length: 12; size: .; CDR3: SASMGTGLNEQF
V: TRBV10-3; length: 13; size: medium-sized; CDR3: AISDGTSGGSEQF
V: TRBV19; length: 16; size: .; CDR3: ASSIDPPGRSSSYEQY
V: TRBV7-6; length: 14; size: .; CDR3: ASSWRARVFNSPLH
V: TRBV10-2; length: 14; size: medium-sized; CDR3: ASSEDSGSPADTQY
V: TRBV28; length: 12; size: .; CDR3: ASSKLEGSRALH
V: TRBV20-1; length: 11; size: .; CDR3: SADEKIQGEQY
V: TRBV6-2/TRBV6-3; length: 14; size: .; CDR3: ASIYSPGDINSPLH
V: TRBV19; length: 15; size: .; CDR3: ASSIILRGSSGNTIY
V: TRBV2; length: 12; size: many; CDR3: ASGRQGASYEQY
V: TRBV6-5; length: 16; size: .; CDR3: ASSSLDRWLSAGYEQY
V: TRBV28; length: 12; size: .; CDR3: ASSSSLRRHEQY
V: TRBV28; length: 15; size: once; CDR3: ASSRDRRTYYNSPLH
V: TRBV28; length: 14; size: .; CDR3: ASSLWGMGGTGELF
V: TRBV3-1; length: 10; size: many; CDR3: ASSQEGDGYT
V: TRBV7-9; length: 15; size: many; CDR3: ASSLPLWASEPKTQY